This T cell receptor beta chain was found in a study of blood T cells in healthy people across ages. Together with a sample-barcoded 5' primer, a J-beta primer mix was included in a second PCR lasting about 6 to 12 cycles. TCRdb independently ran MiXCR on the 5' RACE reads; one entry per CDR3 protein. The table shows about 1.4 million distinct CDR3 sequences, with roughly 60% occurring only once. Study observations and caveats: The fall in TCR beta diversity per million T cells was roughly linear with age.

On this clonotype: Its target is unknown.

Every donor contributed about 10 milliliters of peripheral blood by blood draw. The germline V gene has CDR1 SGDLS and CDR2 YYNGEE. The CDR3 is 15 amino acids. Trimming stripped 3 bases from V and 4 bases from J, with 16 bases between. This TCR was recovered from a man younger than 35 in good health. The chain couples TRBV9 to TRBJ1-2; D is perhaps TRBD1 (5 bases). Sequencing was carried out using blood. The CDR3 sequence: CASSAIRQTLYGYTF. For the CDR3, the DNA is TGTGCCAGCAGCGCTATCCGACAGACCCTCTATGGCTACACCTTC.